These T cell receptor beta chains were read from a single sample in a study of T cell changes during pregnancy in multiple sclerosis. TCRdb keeps only in-frame clones here, not all; method: immunoSEQ multiplex PCR. The table includes roughly 100,000 clones, 90% to 95% detected once. The sequences come from peripheral blood, collected after pregnancy. All receptors derive from a female donor with multiple sclerosis, enrolled in a pregnancy study. The CDR3 runs from the conserved cysteine through the conserved F or W. A D gene is named only where the DNA matches it firmly. Size values are once, few and many counts, or a class for expanded clones, and some rows have none.

j_call d_call clone_size v_call cdr3_nt cdr3_aa
TRBJ2-7 - - TRBV11-2 TGTGCCAGCAGCTTAGATGGGGGAGGAAGGTACGAGCAGTACTTC CASSLDGGGRYEQYF
TRBJ1-5 - - TRBV6-1 TGTGCCAGCAGTGAAGCTTCGGGGGATAATCAGCCCCAGCATTTT CASSEASGDNQPQHF
TRBJ1-2 TRBD1 - TRBV5-6 TGTGCCAGCAGCTTGGGACAGGGGGCGGGAGGCTACACCTTC CASSLGQGAGGYTF
TRBJ2-5 TRBD2 - TRBV2 TGTGCCAGCAGTGATGGGGTAGCGGGGGGGGAGACCCAGTACTTC CASSDGVAGGETQYF
TRBJ1-2 - - TRBV18 TGTGCCAGCTCACCGGACAGTAACTATGGCTACACCTTC CASSPDSNYGYTF
TRBJ2-3 - - TRBV7-6 TGTGCCAGCAGCTTAGGGGGGGGCTCGTACACAGATACGCAGTATTTT CASSLGGGSYTDTQYF
TRBJ2-7 TRBD2 - TRBV2 TGTGCCAGCAGTGAAGGGCTAGCGGGCTCCTACGAGCAGTACTTC CASSEGLAGSYEQYF
TRBJ1-2 TRBD1 - TRBV9 TGTGCCAGCAGCCCAGGGACAGGGGGTTATCGAAACTATGGCTACACCTTC CASSPGTGGYRNYGYTF
TRBJ1-5 - - TRBV7-8 TGTGCCAGCACCTTTAGCGAGGGCGATCAGCCCCAGCATTTT CASTFSEGDQPQHF
TRBJ1-2 TRBD1 - TRBV23-1 TGCGCCAGCAGCCGGCGGCGGGACAGAGCTAACTATGGCTACACCTTC CASSRRRDRANYGYTF
TRBJ1-2 TRBD1 - TRBV7-9 TGTGCCAGCAGCTTGCAGGGGGCGGAGTCGATTGGCTACACCTTC CASSLQGAESIGYTF
TRBJ2-3 - - TRBV5-1 TGCGCCAGCAGTTTCGGGTCTTTGTCGGCGGGAGATACGCAGTATTTT CASSFGSLSAGDTQYF
TRBJ2-7 - - TRBV14 TGTGCCAGCAGAAGGACAGATACCTACGAGCAGTACTTC CASRRTDTYEQYF
TRBJ1-5 TRBD1 - TRBV2 TGTGCCAGCAGTGTTACCACAGGGGAAAGTCAGCCCCAGCATTTT CASSVTTGESQPQHF
TRBJ2-2 TRBD1 - TRBV5-1 TGCGCCAGCAGCTCGGGACAGGGGTTCAAGACCGGGGAGCTGTTTTTT CASSSGQGFKTGELFF
TRBJ1-2 - - TRBV7-9 TGTGCCAGCAGCTTAGAGCGGGGCAACTATGGCTACACCTTC CASSLERGNYGYTF
TRBJ2-7 - - TRBV4-1 TGCGCCAGCAGCCAAGCCTCAGGGGAAGGGGTGGGGCAGTACTTC CASSQASGEGVGQYF
TRBJ2-1 - - TRBV2 TGTGCCAGCACGGGTAATGAGCAGTTCTTC CASTGNEQFF
TRBJ2-7 TRBD1 - TRBV6-5 TGTGCCAGCAGTAGGACAGGGAGAAGCTACGAGCAGTACTTC CASSRTGRSYEQYF
TRBJ2-7 TRBD1 - TRBV10-3 TGTGCCATCCGAAAGACAGGGGGTTCCTACGAGCAGTACTTC CAIRKTGGSYEQYF
TRBJ1-2 TRBD1 once TRBV7-9 TGTGCCAGCAGCTTAGCAGGCAGGGGGCCTGGCTACACCTTC CASSLAGRGPGYTF
TRBJ2-5 - - TRBV18 TGTGCCAGCTCCGGGGAGACCCAGTACTTC CASSGETQYF